These T cell receptor beta chains were read from a single sample in a study of T-cell reconstitution after alpha-beta-depleted transplantation in children. A single record per CDR3 protein comes from TCRdb applying MiXCR to the PCR reads. Of approximately 500,000 distinct CDR3 sequences listed, about 10% were seen once; the top ten hold about 2%. This material consisted of PBMCs, taken before TCRalphabeta/CD19-depleted stem cell transplant. The receptors shown here come from a child aged 2-15 years with inherited bone marrow failure, due to receive a stem cell transplant. The CDR3 runs from the conserved cysteine through the conserved F or W. The D gene is left open where the match is weak. Size values are once, few and many counts, or a class for expanded clones, and some rows have none.

v_call	j_call	clone_size	d_call	cdr3_aa	cdr3_nt
TRBV28	TRBJ1-5	many	TRBD1	CASSPDRDLGQPQHF	TGTGCCAGCAGTCCGGACAGGGATTTGGGTCAGCCCCAGCATTTT
TRBV5-1	TRBJ1-3	many	TRBD1	CASSIRQGASGNTIYF	TGCGCCAGCAGCATCCGACAGGGGGCCTCTGGAAACACCATATATTTT
TRBV20-1	TRBJ2-7	-	TRBD2	CSESTSGRSEQYF	TGCAGTGAATCTACTAGCGGGAGGAGCGAGCAGTACTTC
TRBV4-3	TRBJ1-5	many	-	CASSQGPLEGQPQHF	TGCGCCAGCAGCCAAGGGCCGCTGGAGGGTCAGCCCCAGCATTTT
TRBV12-3/TRBV12-4	TRBJ2-6	many	-	CASSLETGYGANVLTF	TGTGCCAGCAGTTTAGAGACCGGCTATGGGGCCAACGTCCTGACTTTC
TRBV4-3	TRBJ2-2	many	-	CASSQRRTQMTTFRTGELFF	TGCGCCAGCAGCCAGCGTCGTACCCAAATGACCACCTTTCGGACCGGGGAGCTGTTTTTT
TRBV29-1	TRBJ2-1	few	TRBD2	CSALPLAGEINEQFF	TGCAGCGCACTACCGCTAGCGGGAGAAATCAATGAGCAGTTCTTC
TRBV18	TRBJ2-5	few	-	CASSPPGVETQYF	TGTGCCAGCTCACCTCCGGGAGTCGAGACCCAGTACTTC
TRBV11-3	TRBJ2-2	-	TRBD1	CASSLGRGSGELFF	TGTGCCAGCAGCTTAGGCAGGGGGAGCGGGGAGCTGTTTTTT
TRBV18	TRBJ2-7	many	-	CASSPRDNLYEQYF	TGTGCCAGCTCACCCCGGGACAACCTCTACGAGCAGTACTTC